This entry describes one T cell receptor beta chain. The data were taken from a study of human T cells and chemical hapten exposure. The overall study: Patients, mostly women, had alopecia areata, alopecia totalis or alopecia universalis.

The time point here: patch test 1, 2 weeks after DPC sensitization. The treatment here: therapeutic diphenylcyclopropenone sensitization with weekly scalp DPC. TCRdb reanalysed the RACE reads using MiXCR and keeps one entry per CDR3 protein. This table holds 180,000 or so distinct CDR3 sequences, 13% to 15% found once. Germline V lookup: CDR1 LNHDA, CDR2 SQIVND (reference sequence). The trim removed 7 bases at V and 7 bases at J, leaving 10 bases unmatched. CDR3 length: 15 amino acids. Material: whole blood, obtained in connection with sensitization to the hapten diphenylcyclopropenone (DPC). The clonotype was recovered from a woman aged 25 to 39 with alopecia areata. Some clones in this sample may be carry-over from other donors' samples. The rearrangement joins TRBV19 to TRBJ2-2; 9 bases map to TRBD1. The CDR3 loop is CASTSPGQGGGELFF. The CDR3 coding sequence is TGTGCCAGTACCTCCCCGGGACAGGGTGGCGGGGAGCTGTTTTTT.